The following is a TCR beta chain sequence with its context. TCRdb's table, derived via immunoSEQ multiplex PCR, lists solely in-frame clones and lacks some. This sample has fewer than 110,000 clones, with 75% to 95% found just once. Trimming left V 6 bases short and J 4 bases short, with 13 bases between. The germline V gene encodes CDR1 MDHEN and CDR2 SYDVKM. The CDR3 is 14 amino acids. This sample was taken from a study of T cell changes during pregnancy in multiple sclerosis. This TCR came from a female donor with multiple sclerosis, enrolled in a pregnancy study. The chain has TRBV28 and TRBJ1-5; tentatively, D is TRBD1 (6 bases). The sequenced sample was peripheral blood, obtained in the second trimester of pregnancy. This CDR3 is CASSRTDGNQPQHF. The CDR3 DNA reads as TGTGCCAGCAGCCGGACAGACGGTAATCAGCCCCAGCATTTT.